This TCR beta chain was profiled in a study of T cell changes during pregnancy in multiple sclerosis. The table came from immunoSEQ multiplex PCR; TCRdb's copy has only in-frame clones and leaves some out. This table holds some 30,000 clones, roughly 90% found once. Sequences were derived from CD8+ T cells from peripheral blood mononuclear cells, sampled in the second trimester of pregnancy. The TCR sequence derives from a female donor with multiple sclerosis, enrolled in a pregnancy study.

CDR3 bases: TGCGCCAGCAGCCTAAGGGGGGGGGAGACCACAGATACGCAGTATTTT. Translation gives CASSLRGGETTDTQYF. This chain links TRBV5-1 with TRBJ2-3, with D perhaps matching TRBD2 (7 bases). V was clipped by 4 bases and J by 2 bases, with 17 bases between them. The CDR3 has 16 amino acids. Germline V lookup: CDR1 SGHRS, CDR2 YFSETQ.